The subject of this entry is one TCR beta chain. Its antigen is unknown. TCRdb called the reads again in MiXCR, with one record for every CDR3 protein. The sample records some 180,000 distinct CDR3 sequences, about a sixth being singletons. This sample stems from a study of T cell repertoires in cytomegalovirus infection. The germline CDR1 and CDR2 sequences are SEHNR and FQNEAQ (reference sequence). Trimming took off 5 bases at V and 10 bases at J, with 17 bases between the two ends. The CDR3 runs to 14 residues. Study outcomes and limitations: HLA-C-restricted CMV clonotypes gave the most frequent clonotype in two of eight donors.

The clonotype comes from a human donor in good health (CMV status not recorded). Some clones in this sample may be carry-over from other donors' samples. The genes are TRBV7-9 and TRBJ1-4; possibly TRBD1 for D (5 bases). The specimen sequenced was CD8+ T cells from PBMCs. The CDR3 is CASSHRDHALKLFF. The DNA of the CDR3 is TGTGCCAGCAGCCATCGGGACCACGCTTTAAAACTGTTTTTT.